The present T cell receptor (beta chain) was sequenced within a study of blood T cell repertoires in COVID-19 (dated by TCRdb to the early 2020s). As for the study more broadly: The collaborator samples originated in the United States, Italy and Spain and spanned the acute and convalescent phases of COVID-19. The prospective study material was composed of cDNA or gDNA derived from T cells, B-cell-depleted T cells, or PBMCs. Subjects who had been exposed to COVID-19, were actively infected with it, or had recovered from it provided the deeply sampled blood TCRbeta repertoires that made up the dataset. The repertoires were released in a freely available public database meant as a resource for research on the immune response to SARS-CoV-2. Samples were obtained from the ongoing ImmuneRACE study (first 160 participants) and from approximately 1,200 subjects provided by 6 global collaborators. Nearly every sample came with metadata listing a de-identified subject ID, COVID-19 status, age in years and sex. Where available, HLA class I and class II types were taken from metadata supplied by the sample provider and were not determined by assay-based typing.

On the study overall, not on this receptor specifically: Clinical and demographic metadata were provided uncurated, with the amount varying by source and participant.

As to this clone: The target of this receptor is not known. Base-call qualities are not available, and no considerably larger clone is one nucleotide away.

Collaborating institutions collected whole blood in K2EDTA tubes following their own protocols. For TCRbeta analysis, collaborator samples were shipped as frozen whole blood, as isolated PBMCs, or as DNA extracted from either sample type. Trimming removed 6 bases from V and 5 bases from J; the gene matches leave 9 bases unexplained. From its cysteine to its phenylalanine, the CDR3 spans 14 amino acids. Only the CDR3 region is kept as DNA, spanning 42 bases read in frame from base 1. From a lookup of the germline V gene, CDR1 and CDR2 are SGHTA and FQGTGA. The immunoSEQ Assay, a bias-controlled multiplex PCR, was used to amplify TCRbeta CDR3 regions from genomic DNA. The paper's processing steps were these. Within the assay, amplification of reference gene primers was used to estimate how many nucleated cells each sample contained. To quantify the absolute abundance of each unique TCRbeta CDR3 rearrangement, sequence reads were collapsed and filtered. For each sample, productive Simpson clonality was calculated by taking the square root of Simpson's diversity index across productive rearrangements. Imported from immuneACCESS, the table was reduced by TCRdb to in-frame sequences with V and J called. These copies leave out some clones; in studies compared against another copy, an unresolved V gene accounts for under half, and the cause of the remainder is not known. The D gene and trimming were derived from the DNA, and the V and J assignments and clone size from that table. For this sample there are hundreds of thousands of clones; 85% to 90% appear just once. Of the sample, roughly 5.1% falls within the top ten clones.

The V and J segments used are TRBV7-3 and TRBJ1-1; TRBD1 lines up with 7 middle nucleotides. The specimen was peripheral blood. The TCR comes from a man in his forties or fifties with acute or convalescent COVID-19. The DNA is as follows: TGTGCCAGCAGTTCAACAGGGGCAGGGACTGAAGCTTTCTTT. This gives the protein CASSSTGAGTEAFF.